The 29 T cell receptor beta chains in this list originate from one sample, sequenced in a study of cytotoxic CD8 clonotypes in ibrutinib-treated CLL. This table comes from immunoSEQ multiplex PCR, and its TCRdb copy is limited to in-frame clones, with some not included. The sample carries 250,000 to 350,000 clones, roughly 76% recorded once. The specimen was PBMCs, collected at disease progression, from a patient treated with ibrutinib. These receptors were collected from a human donor with chronic lymphocytic leukemia.

The J gene is TRBJ2-7, the V gene TRBV18, with a weak D call TRBD1 (6 bases). Germline V CDR1 and CDR2: KGHSH, LQKENI. V gave up 1 base and J gave up 0 bases, with 10 bases separating them. The CDR3 consists of 15 residues. CDR3 sequence reads: CASSPLRDTSYEQYF. CDR3 nucleotides: TGTGCCAGCTCACCACTCCGGGACACCTCCTACGAGCAGTACTTC.

This clone came up once. This sequence joins TRBV7-8 and TRBJ2-5; TRBD1 matches at 10 bases. This CDR3 has 17 residues. CDR1 and CDR2 (germline): SGHVS, FQNEAQ. V lost 0 bases and J lost 2; bases outside the gene matches: 6. CDR3 protein: CASSLAWGDRGQETQYF. In DNA, the CDR3 is TGTGCCAGCAGCTTAGCGTGGGGGGACAGGGGACAAGAGACCCAGTACTTC.

The chain carries TRBV7-9 and TRBJ1-1, with 9 positions matching TRBD1. Germline V gene sequence: CDR1 SEHNR, CDR2 FQNEAQ (reference sequence). Germline trimming cut 4 bases from V and 5 bases from J; bases unmatched to any gene: 5. The CDR3 contains 14 residues. The CDR3 sequence is CASSSRDRVTEAFF. In nucleotides, the CDR3 is TGTGCCAGCAGCTCCCGGGACAGGGTGACTGAAGCTTTCTTT.

The chain joins TRBV28 to TRBJ2-7; D is possibly TRBD2 (6 bases). The germline V gene has CDR1 MDHEN and CDR2 SYDVKM. The ends were cut back, 5 bases at V and 2 bases at J, with 13 bases in the middle. CDR3 size: 14 residues. CDR3 protein: CASSGYGGAYEQYF. The CDR3 region has the DNA TGTGCCAGCAGTGGTTACGGGGGAGCCTACGAGCAGTACTTC.

This rearrangement joins TRBV27 to TRBJ2-1; D call uncertain. Germline V gene lookup returns CDR1 MNHEY and CDR2 SMNVEV (reference sequence). V lost 6 bases and J 7 bases, leaving 13 bases between the germline ends. This CDR3 contains 13 residues. The CDR3 protein is CASRLIYGNEQFF. For the CDR3, the DNA is TGTGCCAGCAGGTTGATATACGGTAATGAGCAGTTCTTC.

The chain combines TRBV5-1 with TRBJ2-1, with D unresolved. The CDR3 has 14 residues. The germline CDR1 and CDR2 sequences are SGHRS and YFSETQ. Trimming stripped 0 bases from V and 3 bases from J, with 7 bases between. The CDR3, as DNA: TGCGCCAGCAGCTTGGGACTTCACTACAATGAGCAGTTCTTC. It translates to CASSLGLHYNEQFF.

This clone was recorded only once. The V gene is TRBV29-1, the J gene TRBJ1-1; TRBD1 matches 7 bases. Germline CDR1 SQVTM, CDR2 ANQGSEA. This CDR3 contains 17 residues. J lost 3 bases, V lost 8 bases, and 21 bases had no gene match. The CDR3 region is CSIALSHSGTAHTEAFF. The CDR3 DNA sequence: TGCAGCATCGCTCTGTCGCATTCGGGGACAGCGCACACTGAAGCTTTCTTT.

The chain is built from TRBV9 and TRBJ2-2, with 7 bases aligning to TRBD1. The germline CDR1 and CDR2 sequences are SGDLS and YYNGEE. The CDR3 has 15 amino acids. The J segment lost 4 bases and the V segment lost 3 bases, leaving 6 bases of the junction unmatched. CDR3 loop: CASSATGTVTGELFF. The CDR3 nucleotides read TGTGCCAGCAGCGCAACCGGGACAGTCACCGGGGAGCTGTTTTTT. Looking up the rest from reference TRBV9 and TRBJ2-2 gives the full variable domain: DSGVTQTPKHLITATGQRVTLRCSPRSGDLSVYWYQQSLDQGLQFLIQYYNGEERAKGNILERFSAQQFPDLHSELNLSSLELGDSALYFCASSATGTVTGELFFGEGSRLTVL.

The chain joins TRBV11-1 to TRBJ2-3, with D possibly being TRBD2 (5 bases). The CDR3 has 15 residues. The V gene lost 8 bases and the J gene lost 5 bases, with 20 bases spanning the gap. The germline gives CDR1 SGHAT, CDR2 FQDESV (reference sequence). CDR3 in amino acids: CASVGRGELVDTQYF. DNA for the CDR3: TGTGCCAGCGTCGGACGGGGAGAGCTGGTAGATACGCAGTATTTT.

This clone was observed a handful of times. V gene TRBV9 combines with J gene TRBJ2-1; D call uncertain. V shed 3 bases and J shed 5 bases, with 12 bases lying between them. This CDR3 is built from 14 residues. Germline CDR1 and CDR2: SGDLS and YYNGEE. The CDR3: CASSARGPNNEQFF. The CDR3 DNA is TGTGCCAGCAGCGCCCGCGGTCCTAACAATGAGCAGTTCTTC. The entire variable domain, with the rest obtained from reference TRBV9 and TRBJ2-1, is as follows: DSGVTQTPKHLITATGQRVTLRCSPRSGDLSVYWYQQSLDQGLQFLIQYYNGEERAKGNILERFSAQQFPDLHSELNLSSLELGDSALYFCASSARGPNNEQFFGPGTRLTVL.

The V gene is TRBV7-9, the J gene TRBJ2-3; no definite D call. The CDR3 has 12 residues. Germline V gene sequence: CDR1 SEHNR, CDR2 FQNEAQ (reference sequence). The germline V and J ends were trimmed by 6 bases and 3 bases, with 7 bases remaining between them. The CDR3 here is CASRLGTDTQYF. CDR3 DNA: TGTGCCAGCAGGCTTGGAACAGATACGCAGTATTTT.

The chain combines TRBV28 with TRBJ2-3; TRBD2 is a possible D gene (6 bases). Germline V gene sequence: CDR1 MDHEN, CDR2 SYDVKM. Trimming stripped 7 bases from V and 2 bases from J, with 13 bases between. This CDR3 comprises 14 residues. The CDR3: CASIPGGITDTQYF. The CDR3 region has the DNA TGTGCCAGCATTCCAGGCGGGATCACAGATACGCAGTATTTT.

The J gene is TRBJ1-2, the V gene TRBV19; D is unresolved. The CDR3 extends over 9 amino acids. Germline-derived CDR1 and CDR2 are LNHDA and SQIVND (reference sequence). Deletions cut 11 bases from V and 8 bases from J, with 9 bases between. This CDR3 is CAPSLGYTF. The DNA of the CDR3 is TGTGCCCCGTCTTTGGGCTACACCTTC.

The chain carries TRBV6-5 and TRBJ1-1; TRBD1 is a possible D gene (5 bases). Trimming took 0 bases from V and 1 from J, leaving 12 bases between them. This CDR3 region has 16 residues. The germline CDR1 and CDR2 sequences are MNHEY and SVGAGI. CDR3 protein: CASSYSWGRGNTEAFF. The CDR3, as DNA: TGTGCCAGCAGTTACTCGTGGGGGAGAGGGAACACTGAAGCTTTCTTT.

The chain combines TRBV5-6 with TRBJ2-7; 10 nucleotides match TRBD2. Trimming at V came to 4 bases and at J to 6 bases, leaving 10 bases not matched to a gene. Germline CDR1 is SGHDT and CDR2 is YYEEEE. The CDR3 runs 15 residues. The CDR3 region has the DNA TGTGCCAGCAGCGGGAGCGGGAGGGCCGTCTCCGAGCAGTACTTC. It is translated as CASSGSGRAVSEQYF.

Concerning this clone: In the same sample, other DNA sequences code for this CDR3. The CDR3 DNA reads TGTGCCACCAGCAGAGATCTAGGGAATGAGCAGTTCTTC. Amino acids: CATSRDLGNEQFF. The rearrangement joins TRBV15 to TRBJ2-1, with D hard to call. CDR3 size: 13 residues. From germline, CDR1 is LNHNV and CDR2 YYDKDF (reference sequence). Deletions cut 0 bases from V and 7 bases from J, with 7 bases between.

The chain is built from TRBV28 and TRBJ2-2; perhaps D is TRBD1 or TRBD2 (6 bases each). Germline CDR1 is MDHEN and CDR2 is SYDVKM. This CDR3 region has 16 residues. Trimming left V 6 bases short and J 0 bases short, with 14 bases between. The CDR3 loop is CASRRTGAANTGELFF. In nucleotides, the CDR3 is TGTGCCAGCAGGCGGACGGGGGCCGCGAACACCGGGGAGCTGTTTTTT.

The table lists this clone with a few counts. The chain has TRBV20-1 and TRBJ2-1; D is ambiguous. The CDR3 covers 8 residues. The V end was cut by 7 bases, the J end by 8 bases, with 3 bases between. Germline CDR1 is DFQATT and CDR2 is SNEGSKA (reference sequence). DNA for the CDR3: TGCAGTGGCGATGAGCAGTTCTTC. Protein product: CSGDEQFF.

The rearrangement links TRBV25-1 to TRBJ2-7; TRBD1 aligns across 7 bases. The trim removed 5 bases at V and 3 bases at J, leaving 7 bases unmatched. The CDR3 extends over 14 amino acids. CDR1 MGHDK and CDR2 SYGVNS come from the germline V gene. The CDR3 loop is CASSLPGTVYEQYF. The DNA of the CDR3 is TGTGCCAGCAGTTTACCCGGGACAGTCTACGAGCAGTACTTC.

The gene calls are TRBV5-1 and TRBJ2-5, with D possibly called TRBD1 or TRBD2 (5 bases each). In germline, CDR1 is SGHRS, CDR2 YFSETQ. The V end lost 1 base, the J end lost 5 bases, and 9 bases lay between the germline ends. CDR3 size: 13 residues. This CDR3 is CASSLRWGETQYF. The CDR3 coding sequence is TGCGCCAGCAGCTTGAGGTGGGGGGAGACCCAGTACTTC.

This clone was seen only a few times. The chain links TRBV7-8 to TRBJ2-7; possible D gene TRBD2, 6 bases. CDR3 length equals 13 residues. Germline CDR1 reads SGHVS; CDR2 reads FQNEAQ. The V end was cut by 5 bases, the J end by 5 bases, with 13 bases between. CDR3: CASSASGRNEQYF. CDR3 DNA: TGTGCCAGCAGCGCGTCCGGGAGAAACGAGCAGTACTTC.

This chain uses TRBV19 with TRBJ2-5, with a possible D match to TRBD2 (5 bases). Germline assignment: CDR1 LNHDA and CDR2 SQIVND (reference sequence). This CDR3 comprises 13 residues. V was trimmed by 2 bases and J by 4 bases, leaving 8 bases between them. CDR3 bases: TGTGCCAGTAGTATAAATCGGGGAGAGACCCAGTACTTC. Its protein product is CASSINRGETQYF.

The rearrangement joins TRBV5-4 to TRBJ1-2, with 7 positions matching TRBD1. This CDR3 has 14 amino acids. J lost 5 bases, V lost 0 bases, and 4 bases had no gene match. The germline gives CDR1 SGHNT, CDR2 YYREEE (reference sequence). This CDR3 reads CASSLEVQGYGYTF. The CDR3, as DNA: TGTGCCAGCAGCTTGGAGGTACAGGGGTATGGCTACACCTTC.

The chain combines TRBV9 with TRBJ1-2; 8 bases fit TRBD1. CDR1 and CDR2 (germline): SGDLS, YYNGEE. The CDR3 is made up of 15 amino acids. V gave up 10 bases and J gave up 1 base; unmatched junction bases: 12. The CDR3 sequence is CASIKGQGVNYGYTF. The CDR3 region has the DNA TGTGCCTCGATAAAAGGACAGGGTGTTAACTATGGCTACACCTTC.

Comments on this clone: At the DNA level, this CDR3 is encoded by other sequences in the same sample as well. The chain is built from TRBV11-2 and TRBJ2-7; tentatively, D is TRBD2 (5 bases). CDR1 is SGHAT, CDR2 FQNNGV, per germline. V lost 5 bases to trimming and J lost 1 base, with 9 bases between them. The CDR3 is 13 amino acids. The DNA for the CDR3 is TGTGCCAGCAGCCCTGGCGGGTCCTACGAGCAGTACTTC. It translates to CASSPGGSYEQYF.

V and J are TRBV27 and TRBJ2-7; TRBD1 matches at 7 bases. Germline trimming cut 10 bases from V and 2 bases from J; bases unmatched to any gene: 8. CDR1 is MNHEY and CDR2 is SMNVEV in the germline V gene (reference sequence). The CDR3 length is 13 residues. This CDR3 is CATMGQFTYEQYF. The CDR3 DNA reads TGTGCCACCATGGGACAGTTTACCTACGAGCAGTACTTC.

This clone was counted a few times. The rearrangement uses TRBV4-1 and TRBJ2-6; D may be TRBD1 (5 bases). The V gene's germline CDR1 is MGHRA and CDR2 YSYEKL. The CDR3 is 15 amino acids. V gave up 4 bases and J gave up 2 bases, with 9 bases separating them. CDR3 coding DNA: TGCGCCAGCAGCCTCCAGGGTCCTGGGGCCAACGTCCTGACTTTC. Residues: CASSLQGPGANVLTF.

J is TRBJ2-7 and V is TRBV27, with D maybe TRBD2 (5 bases). The CDR3 covers 14 residues. Between the trimmed V and J ends, which lost 7 bases and 0 bases, there was a span of 13 bases. Germline CDR1 is MNHEY and CDR2 is SMNVEV (reference sequence). The CDR3 region has the DNA TGTGCCAGCAAAAGCGGACGGAACTCCTACGAGCAGTACTTC. Translation: CASKSGRNSYEQYF.

About this clone: The sample has other DNA sequences that encode this CDR3 too. The rearrangement joins TRBV11-2 to TRBJ2-7; 7 bases agree with TRBD1. V shed 5 bases, J shed 3 bases, and the junction held 4 bases outside the gene matches. CDR3 length: 13 residues. Germline CDR1 reads SGHAT; CDR2 reads FQNNGV. The CDR3 here is CASSPGQVYEQYF. The CDR3 nucleotides read TGTGCCAGCAGCCCCGGACAGGTCTACGAGCAGTACTTC.